The T cell receptor beta chain under discussion was sequenced for a study of cytomegalovirus exposure and HLA in healthy donors. 13 Jbeta primers and 60 Vbeta primers were used for the PCR. Clones were sequenced by immunoSEQ multiplex PCR, and TCRdb holds only the in-frame ones, with some missing. In the table there are more than 95,000 clones, over 65% of which are singletons. In regard to this clone: What it binds is not known.

The CDR3 has 15 residues. Germline CDR1 reads SGHKS; CDR2 reads YYEKEE (reference sequence). J was trimmed by 6 bases and V by 4 bases; bases with no gene match: 10. Findings and limits, study-wide: Analysis was performed later, and it showed HLA-associated TCR beta chains to be more clonally expanded than equally common others. The only immune exposure information that was available was CMV serostatus. Researchers counted over 150 TCR beta chains as cytomegalovirus-associated.

The receptor comes from a man between 18 and 29 years old in good health and CMV-seropositive. Sequenced material: PBMCs. The chain uses TRBV5-5 and TRBJ1-1; 9 bases align to TRBD1. The CDR3 sequence is CASSRGDREIAEAFF. The CDR3 DNA reads as TGTGCCAGCAGCAGAGGGGACAGGGAGATCGCTGAAGCTTTCTTT.